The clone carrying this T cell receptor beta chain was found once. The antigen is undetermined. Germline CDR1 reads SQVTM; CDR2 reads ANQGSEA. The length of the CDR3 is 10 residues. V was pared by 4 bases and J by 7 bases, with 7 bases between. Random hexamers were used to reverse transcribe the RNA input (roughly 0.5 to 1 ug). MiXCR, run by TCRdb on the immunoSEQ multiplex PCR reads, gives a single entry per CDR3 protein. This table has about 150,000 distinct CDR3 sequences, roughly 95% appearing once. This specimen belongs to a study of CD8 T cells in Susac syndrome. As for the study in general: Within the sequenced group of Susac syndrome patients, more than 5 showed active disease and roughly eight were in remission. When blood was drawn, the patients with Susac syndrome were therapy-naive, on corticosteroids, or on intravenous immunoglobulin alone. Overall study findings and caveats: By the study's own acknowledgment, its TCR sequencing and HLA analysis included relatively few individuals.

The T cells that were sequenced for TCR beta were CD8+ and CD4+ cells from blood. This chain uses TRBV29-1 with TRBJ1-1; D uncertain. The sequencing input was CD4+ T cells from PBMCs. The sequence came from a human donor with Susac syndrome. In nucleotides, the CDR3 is TGCAGCGTTGTCTCCGTTGAAGCTTTCTTT. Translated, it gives CSVVSVEAFF.